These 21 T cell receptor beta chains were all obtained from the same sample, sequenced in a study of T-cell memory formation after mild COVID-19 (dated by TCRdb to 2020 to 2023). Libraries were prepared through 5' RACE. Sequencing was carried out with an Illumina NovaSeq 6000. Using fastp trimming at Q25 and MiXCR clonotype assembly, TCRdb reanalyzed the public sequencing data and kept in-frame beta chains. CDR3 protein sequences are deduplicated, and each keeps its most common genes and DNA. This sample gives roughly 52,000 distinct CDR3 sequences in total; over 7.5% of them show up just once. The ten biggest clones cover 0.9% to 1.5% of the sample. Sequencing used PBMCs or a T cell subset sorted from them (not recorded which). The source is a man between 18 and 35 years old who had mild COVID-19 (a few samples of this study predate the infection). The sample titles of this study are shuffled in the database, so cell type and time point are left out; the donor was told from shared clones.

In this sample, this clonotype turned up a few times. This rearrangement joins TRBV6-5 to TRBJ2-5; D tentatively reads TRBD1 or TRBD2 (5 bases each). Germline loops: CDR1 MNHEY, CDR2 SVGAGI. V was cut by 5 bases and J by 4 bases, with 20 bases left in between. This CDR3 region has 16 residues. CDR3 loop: CASSQPGRDGAETQYF. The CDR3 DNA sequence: TGTGCCAGCAGTCAACCTGGACGGGACGGGGCAGAGACCCAGTACTTC.

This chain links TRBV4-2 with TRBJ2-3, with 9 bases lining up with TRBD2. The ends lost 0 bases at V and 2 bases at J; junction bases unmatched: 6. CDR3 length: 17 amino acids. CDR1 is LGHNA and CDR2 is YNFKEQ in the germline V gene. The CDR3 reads CASSQDRSGGPTDTQYF. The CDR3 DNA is TGTGCCAGCAGCCAAGATAGAAGCGGGGGGCCCACAGATACGCAGTATTTT.

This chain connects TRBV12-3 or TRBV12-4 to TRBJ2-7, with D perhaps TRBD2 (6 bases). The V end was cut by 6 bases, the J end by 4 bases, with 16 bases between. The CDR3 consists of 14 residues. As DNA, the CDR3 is TGTGCCAGCAGCGGGACTGTCGGTACTTACGAGCAGTACTTC. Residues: CASSGTVGTYEQYF.

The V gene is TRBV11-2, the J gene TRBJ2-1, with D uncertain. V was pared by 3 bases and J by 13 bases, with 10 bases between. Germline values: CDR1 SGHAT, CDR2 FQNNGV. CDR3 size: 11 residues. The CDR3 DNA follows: TGTGCCAGCAGCTTGCCCCCTCAACAGTTCTTC. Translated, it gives CASSLPPQQFF.

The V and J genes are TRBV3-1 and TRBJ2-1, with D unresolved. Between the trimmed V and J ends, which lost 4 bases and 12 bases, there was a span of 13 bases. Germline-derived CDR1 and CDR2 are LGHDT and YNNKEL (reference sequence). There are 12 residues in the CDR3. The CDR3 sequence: CASSPVGLGQFF. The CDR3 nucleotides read TGTGCCAGCAGCCCCGTCGGCCTCGGGCAGTTCTTC.

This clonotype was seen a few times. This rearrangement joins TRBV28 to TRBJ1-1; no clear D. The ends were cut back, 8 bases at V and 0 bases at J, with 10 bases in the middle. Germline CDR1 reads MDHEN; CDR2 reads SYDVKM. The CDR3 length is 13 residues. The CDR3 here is CASAGLMNTEAFF. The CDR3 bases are TGTGCCAGCGCCGGTTTGATGAACACTGAAGCTTTCTTT.

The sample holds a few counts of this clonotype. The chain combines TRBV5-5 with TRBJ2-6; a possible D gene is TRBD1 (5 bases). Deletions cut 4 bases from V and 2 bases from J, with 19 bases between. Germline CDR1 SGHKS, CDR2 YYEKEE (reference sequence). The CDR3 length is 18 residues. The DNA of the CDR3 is TGTGCCAGCAGCGAAACTGCAGGGTTGTTGGCTGGGGCCAACGTCCTGACTTTC. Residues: CASSETAGLLAGANVLTF.

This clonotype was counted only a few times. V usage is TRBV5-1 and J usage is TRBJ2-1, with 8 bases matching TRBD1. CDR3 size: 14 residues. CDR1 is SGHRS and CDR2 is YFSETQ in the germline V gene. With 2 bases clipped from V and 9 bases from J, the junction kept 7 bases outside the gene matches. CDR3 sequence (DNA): TGCGCCAGCAGCTTAGATACAGGGGGTCGTGAGCAGTTCTTC. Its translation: CASSLDTGGREQFF.

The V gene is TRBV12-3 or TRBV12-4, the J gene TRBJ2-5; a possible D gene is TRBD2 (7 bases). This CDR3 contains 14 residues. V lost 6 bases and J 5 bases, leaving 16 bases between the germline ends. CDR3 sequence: CASSFGLGGETQYF. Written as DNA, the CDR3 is TGTGCCAGCAGCTTCGGACTAGGGGGTGAGACCCAGTACTTC.

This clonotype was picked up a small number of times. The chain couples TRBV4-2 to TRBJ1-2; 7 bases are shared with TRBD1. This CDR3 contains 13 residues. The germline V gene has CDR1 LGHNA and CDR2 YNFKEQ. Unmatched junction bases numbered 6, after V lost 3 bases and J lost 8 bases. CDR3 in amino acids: CASSHDRADGYTF. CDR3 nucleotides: TGTGCCAGCAGCCACGACAGGGCAGACGGCTACACCTTC.

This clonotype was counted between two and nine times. In DNA form, the CDR3 reads TGTGCCAGCAGCTGGACTAGAGAAGAGACCCAGTACTTC. It encodes CASSWTREETQYF. The chain employs TRBV7-2 and TRBJ2-5; 7 bases align to TRBD2. The length of the CDR3 is 13 residues. V shed 4 bases and J 3 bases; nucleotides not matched to a gene: 2. Germline assignment: CDR1 SGHTA and CDR2 FQGNSA.

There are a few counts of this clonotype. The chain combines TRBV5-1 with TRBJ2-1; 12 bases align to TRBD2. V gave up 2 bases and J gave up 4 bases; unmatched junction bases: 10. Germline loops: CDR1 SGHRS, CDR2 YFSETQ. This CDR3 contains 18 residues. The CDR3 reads CASSLESSGGAKYNEQFF. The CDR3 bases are TGCGCCAGCAGCTTAGAGTCTAGCGGGGGGGCGAAGTACAATGAGCAGTTCTTC. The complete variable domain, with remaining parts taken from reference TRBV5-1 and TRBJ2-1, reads KAGVTQTPRYLIKTRGQQVTLSCSPISGHRSVSWYQQTPGQGLQFLFEYFSETQRNKGNFPGRFSGRQFSNSRSEMNVSTLELGDSALYLCASSLESSGGAKYNEQFFGPGTRLTVL.

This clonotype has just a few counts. The CDR3 loop is CASSFGDGYEQYF. Here the CDR3 DNA reads TGTGCCAGCAGCTTTGGGGACGGCTACGAGCAGTACTTC. The genes are TRBV7-3 and TRBJ2-7; D possibly uses TRBD1 or TRBD2 (5 bases each). Trimming cost V 3 bases and J 3 bases, with 9 bases left between them. Germline V gene lookup returns CDR1 SGHTA and CDR2 FQGTGA. The CDR3 extends over 13 amino acids.

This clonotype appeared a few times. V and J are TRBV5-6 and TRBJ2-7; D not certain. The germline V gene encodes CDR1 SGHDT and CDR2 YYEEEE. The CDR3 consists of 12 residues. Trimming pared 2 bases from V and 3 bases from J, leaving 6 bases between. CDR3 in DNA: TGTGCCAGCAGCTTTTTGGGCTACGAGCAGTACGTC. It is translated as CASSFLGYEQYV.

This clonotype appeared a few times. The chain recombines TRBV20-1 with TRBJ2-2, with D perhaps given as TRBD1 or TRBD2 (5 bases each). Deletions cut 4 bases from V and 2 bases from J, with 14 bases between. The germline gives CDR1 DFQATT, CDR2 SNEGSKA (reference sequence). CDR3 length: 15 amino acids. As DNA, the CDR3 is TGCAGTGCTAATGTCGCAGGGAGAAACACCGGGGAGCTGTTTTTT. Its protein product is CSANVAGRNTGELFF.

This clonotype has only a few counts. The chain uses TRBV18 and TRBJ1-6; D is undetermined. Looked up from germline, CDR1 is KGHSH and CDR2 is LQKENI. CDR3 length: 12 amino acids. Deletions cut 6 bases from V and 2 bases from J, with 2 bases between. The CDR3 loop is CASSPYNSPLHF. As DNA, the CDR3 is TGTGCCAGCTCCCCCTATAATTCACCCCTCCACTTT. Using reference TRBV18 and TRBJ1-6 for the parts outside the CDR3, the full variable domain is NAGVMQNPRHLVRRRGQEARLRCSPMKGHSHVYWYRQLPEEGLKFMVYLQKENIIDESGMPKERFSAEFPKEGPSILRIQQVVRGDSAAYFCASSPYNSPLHFGNGTRLTVT.

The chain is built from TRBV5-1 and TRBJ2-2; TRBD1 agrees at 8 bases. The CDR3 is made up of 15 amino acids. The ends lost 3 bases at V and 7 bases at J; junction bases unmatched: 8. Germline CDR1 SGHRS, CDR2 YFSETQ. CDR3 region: CASSSRQGTDGELFF. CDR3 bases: TGCGCCAGCAGCTCACGACAGGGGACGGACGGGGAGCTGTTTTTT.

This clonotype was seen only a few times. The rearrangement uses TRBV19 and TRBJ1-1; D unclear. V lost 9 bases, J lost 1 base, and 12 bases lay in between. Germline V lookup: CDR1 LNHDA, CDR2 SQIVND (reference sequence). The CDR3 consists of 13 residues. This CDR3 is CASRIMGNTEAFF. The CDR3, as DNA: TGTGCCAGCCGTATAATGGGGAACACTGAAGCTTTCTTT.

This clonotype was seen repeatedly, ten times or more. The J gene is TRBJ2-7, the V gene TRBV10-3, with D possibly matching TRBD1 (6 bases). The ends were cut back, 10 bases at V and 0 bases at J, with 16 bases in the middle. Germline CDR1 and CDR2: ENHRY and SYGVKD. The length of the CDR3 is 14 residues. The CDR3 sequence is CATHRDPISYEQYF. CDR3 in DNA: TGTGCCACCCACAGGGACCCGATCTCCTACGAGCAGTACTTC.

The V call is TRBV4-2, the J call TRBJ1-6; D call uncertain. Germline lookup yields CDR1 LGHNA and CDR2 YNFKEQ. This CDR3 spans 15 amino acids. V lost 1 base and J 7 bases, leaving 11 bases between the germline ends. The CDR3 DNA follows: TGTGCCAGCAGCCAAGTTGAGCTGGGGAATTCACCCCTCCACTTT. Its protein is CASSQVELGNSPLHF.

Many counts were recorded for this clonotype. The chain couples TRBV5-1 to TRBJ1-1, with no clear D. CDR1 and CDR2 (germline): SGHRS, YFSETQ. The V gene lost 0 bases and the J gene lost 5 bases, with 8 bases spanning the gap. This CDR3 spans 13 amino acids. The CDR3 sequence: CASSLAVRTEAFF. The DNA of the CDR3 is TGCGCCAGCAGCTTGGCGGTGCGGACTGAAGCTTTCTTT.